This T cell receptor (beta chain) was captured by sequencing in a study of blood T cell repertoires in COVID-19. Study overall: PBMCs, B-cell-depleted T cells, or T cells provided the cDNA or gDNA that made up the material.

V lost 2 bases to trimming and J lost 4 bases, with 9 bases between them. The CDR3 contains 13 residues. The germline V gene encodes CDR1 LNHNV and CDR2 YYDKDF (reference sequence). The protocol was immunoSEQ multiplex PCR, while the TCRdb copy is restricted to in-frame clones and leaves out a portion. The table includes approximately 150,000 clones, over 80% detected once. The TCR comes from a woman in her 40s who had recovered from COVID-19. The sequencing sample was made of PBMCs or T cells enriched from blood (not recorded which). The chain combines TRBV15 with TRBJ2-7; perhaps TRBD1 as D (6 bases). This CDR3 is CATSRPDRYEQYF. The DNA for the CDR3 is TGTGCCACCAGCAGACCTGACAGGTACGAGCAGTACTTC.